Detailed here is one TCR beta chain. Antigen: not known. The DNA ends 3 residues before the CDR3 does, and the rest of the CDR3 is filled in from the germline J gene. This entry is derived from a study of Tregs in tolerant kidney transplant recipients. Whole-study results and caveats: Tolerant patients' donor-specific Tregs expanded beyond overall Tregs, suggesting antigen-driven growth. Activated donor B cell expansion appeared to reveal the most relevant donor-specific TCRbeta repertoire.

The nonmyeloablative bone marrow transplants came from related graft donors, with transient mixed chimerism. The CDR3 covers 16 residues. Germline assignment: CDR1 DFQATT and CDR2 SNEGSKA (reference sequence). V was cut by 4 bases and J by 8 bases, with 25 bases left in between. Assay used: immunoSEQ multiplex PCR; TCRdb lists only in-frame clones, some missing. The sample totals some 14,000 clones; its top ten clones hold about 25%. V usage is TRBV20-1 and J usage is TRBJ2-3; the D gene is possibly TRBD2 (6 bases). The sequenced sample was CD8+ T cells from blood (PBMCs), obtained 6 months after the transplant. This TCR was recovered from a human patient who received a combined kidney and bone marrow transplant. Some T cells here may be from the graft donor. The covered CDR3 bases are TGCAGTGCTATCCCCCGGGGGATAGATTGGGCGGGTACG. As protein: CSAIPRGIDWAGT. The entire CDR3 sequence reads CSAIPRGIDWAGTQYF.